This T cell receptor beta chain was profiled in a study of OX40 agonist ivuxolimab in advanced cancers. As for the study in general: Partial responses were observed in three patients, of whom one had hepatocellular carcinoma and two had cutaneous melanoma.

Points from the study as a whole: The study did not work out the antigen specificity of the expanded peripheral T cells. Expanded clones were, on average, more numerous among CD8+ T cells than CD4+.

A remark on this clone: The antigen remains undetermined.

V was clipped by 5 bases and J by 2 bases, with 12 bases between them. The CDR3 is made up of 14 amino acids. Germline CDR1 reads MNHNS; CDR2 reads SASEGT. Measured with immunoSEQ multiplex PCR; TCRdb has only the in-frame clones, and not every one. The table shows about 35,000 clones, with about 84% occurring only once. This sequence joins TRBV6-1 and TRBJ2-5; D assignment may be TRBD1 or TRBD2 (5 bases each). The origin of this receptor is an adult with an advanced solid tumor such as melanoma, head and neck, liver or kidney cancer. The source material was CD4+ or CD8+ T cells sorted from blood, sampled in a trial of the OX40 agonist ivuxolimab. The chain's CDR3 is CASSRAGGQETQYF. The CDR3 bases are TGTGCCAGCAGTAGGGCTGGGGGACAAGAGACCCAGTACTTC.